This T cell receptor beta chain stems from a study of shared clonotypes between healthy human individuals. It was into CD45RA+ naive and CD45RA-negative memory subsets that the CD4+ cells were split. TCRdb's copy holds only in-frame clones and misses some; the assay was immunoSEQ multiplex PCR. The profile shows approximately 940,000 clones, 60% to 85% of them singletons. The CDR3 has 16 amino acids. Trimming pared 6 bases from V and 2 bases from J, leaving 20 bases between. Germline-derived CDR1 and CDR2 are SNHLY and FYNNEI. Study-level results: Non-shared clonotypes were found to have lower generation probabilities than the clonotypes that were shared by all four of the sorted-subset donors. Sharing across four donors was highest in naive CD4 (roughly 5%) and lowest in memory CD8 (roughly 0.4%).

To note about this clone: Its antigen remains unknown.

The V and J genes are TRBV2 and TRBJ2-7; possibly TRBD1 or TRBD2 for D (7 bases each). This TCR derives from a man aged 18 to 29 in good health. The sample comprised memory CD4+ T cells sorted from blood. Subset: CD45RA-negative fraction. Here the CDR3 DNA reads TGTGCCAGCAGGCCAGGGGGGGCCGCAGTACCCTACGAGCAGTACTTC. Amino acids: CASRPGGAAVPYEQYF.